In this sample, the clone carrying this T cell receptor (beta chain) turned up once. The germline gives CDR1 LGHNT, CDR2 FRNRAP. Trimming took 7 bases from V and 7 from J, leaving 19 bases between them. This CDR3 has 14 residues. This sample is part of a study of blood T cell repertoires in COVID-19. Study details: Researchers got acute and convalescent COVID-19 samples from the United States, Italy and Spain. T cells, B-cell-depleted T cells, or PBMCs provided the cDNA or gDNA that served as material.

In the original workflow: Estimation of nucleated cell counts was performed using reference gene primer amplification. Profiled with immunoSEQ multiplex PCR; TCRdb holds only in-frame clones, not every one. V, J and clone size reflect that table, while D and trimming were determined from the DNA. The data hold 180,000 or so clones, with around 84% observed a single time. The sequencing input was peripheral blood. This receptor was identified in a woman aged 70-85 years with COVID-19, enrolled during active disease. The chain employs TRBV12-5 and TRBJ2-5, with D tentatively TRBD2 (6 bases). The CDR3 reads CASAPGEGGGTQYF. Written as DNA, the CDR3 is TGTGCTAGTGCCCCCGGCGAGGGAGGTGGGACCCAGTACTTC.